This TCR beta chain was identified in a study of T cells in Graves' hyperthyroidism and ophthalmopathy (dated by TCRdb to about 2019). About the study as a whole: Peripheral blood samples were taken at initial diagnosis, before any treatment was given. Thyroid tissue and blood T-cell repertoires from several Graves' hyperthyroidism patients were also compared in the study. The roughly 90 discovery patients were divided at random into training and test sets in a 7:3 ratio. After blood sampling, hyperthyroidism patients were treated with methimazole at a starting dose of 30 mg daily, and ophthalmopathy patients were treated with high-dose intravenous methylprednisolone. TCR V-J signatures able to tell the groups apart were searched for in a discovery cohort of approximately 95 patients, of whom 43 had Graves' ophthalmopathy and around 58 had stable Graves' hyperthyroidism. TCR Vbeta CDR3 sequencing of some 140 peripheral blood samples (43 ophthalmopathy, 70 to 85 hyperthyroidism and approximately 17 progressor patients) is reported in the paper. An independent validation cohort of under 20 hyperthyroidism patients and roughly 16 patients who later progressed to ophthalmopathy tested prospective prediction of ophthalmopathy.

This clonotype has at least ten counts. The antigen this receptor binds is unknown. No quality values exist for individual bases; no much larger clone is one base distant. What the work shows at the level of the full study, not this receptor alone: In cross-validation, a model built on a 13 V-J signature told ophthalmopathy apart from stable hyperthyroidism with under 90% sensitivity and 81% to 82% specificity, and in testing the same model reached 80%/75%. Sample size was not statistically predetermined, and blinding of investigators to group allocation was not performed. Most expanded thyroid clonotypes (frequency above 0.001) were also detected in blood, a finding suggesting that blood repertoires may reflect thyroid immune responses. In validation, the model predicted progression to ophthalmopathy a median of 6.5 months before onset, with about 71% sensitivity and about 75% specificity.

The TCR beta CDR3 regions were amplified from RNA transcripts. A first-round RT-PCR of the TCR CDR3 used the HTBI primer set with the Qiagen OneStep RT-PCR kit. Libraries were constructed in a second round of multiplex PCR, after which size selection and purification were performed. Sequencing of the libraries was done on an Illumina HiSeq2000 using paired-end 100 bp reads. In the original analysis: SOAPnuke was used to process the raw data, with reads discarded if the reads contained adapters or uncalled bases, had a mean Phred below 15, or lacked an exact constant-primer or identifier match. High-quality paired reads were merged using COPE v1.2.5, and each unique nucleotide sequence was defined as a clonotype. Clonotypes were aligned to IMGT TRBV, TRBD and TRBJ reference segments using MiTCR v1.1. Analysis was restricted to V-J combinations with a frequency above 0.0001, which covered just over 98% of repertoires. The TCS score was defined as the ratio of F50 (clonal expansion) to E x V (chaos), calculated using BLOSUM62-based TCRdist between CDR3 peptides within each V-J. Welch's t-statistics and random forest reduced fewer than 600 V-J features to 13, which were used in a naive Bayes classifier (R e1071). TCRdb took the public reads, trimmed them with fastp at Q25, ran MiXCR for clone calling and kept in-frame beta chains. Each record represents a unique CDR3 protein, reported with the most common genes and DNA among its rows. The V and J calls shown here were made by TCRdb, not taken from the authors' results. This sample has hundreds of thousands of distinct CDR3 sequences in its table, and about a sixth of those were observed once. Jointly, the top ten make up 3.8% of the sample.

From the germline V gene, CDR1 is SNHLY and CDR2 is FYNNEI. Reading from cysteine to phenylalanine, the CDR3 counts 14 amino acids. Only the CDR3 DNA is retained, 42 bases long and in frame from the first base. The junction carries 11 bases between V and J, which are trimmed by 4 bases and 2 bases respectively. A patient counted as having stable Graves' hyperthyroidism if no progression to ophthalmopathy occurred over 18 months of follow-up. Hyperthyroidism patients were aged 18 to 65 years and newly diagnosed, with disease duration of less than 2 months. The study excluded patients with uncontrolled infections, other autoimmune diseases, pregnancy or lactation. Diagnoses were established on the basis of clinical symptoms, serum thyroxine and TRAb, thyroid ultrasound, and orbital computed tomography. PBMCs were isolated from about 9 ml of fresh peripheral blood by Ficoll-Paque density gradient centrifugation. Total RNA was extracted with Trizol reagent, and quality was checked on an Agilent 2100 Bioanalyzer.

In this chain, TRBV2 is recombined with TRBJ1-1; tentative D gene TRBD1, with 6 bases matching. Sequencing used blood. The receptor was isolated from a woman in her twenties or thirties with Graves' hyperthyroidism. The CDR3 has the sequence CASSGQGGNTEAFF. Read as DNA, the sequence is TGTGCCAGCAGTGGACAAGGGGGTAACACTGAAGCTTTCTTT.